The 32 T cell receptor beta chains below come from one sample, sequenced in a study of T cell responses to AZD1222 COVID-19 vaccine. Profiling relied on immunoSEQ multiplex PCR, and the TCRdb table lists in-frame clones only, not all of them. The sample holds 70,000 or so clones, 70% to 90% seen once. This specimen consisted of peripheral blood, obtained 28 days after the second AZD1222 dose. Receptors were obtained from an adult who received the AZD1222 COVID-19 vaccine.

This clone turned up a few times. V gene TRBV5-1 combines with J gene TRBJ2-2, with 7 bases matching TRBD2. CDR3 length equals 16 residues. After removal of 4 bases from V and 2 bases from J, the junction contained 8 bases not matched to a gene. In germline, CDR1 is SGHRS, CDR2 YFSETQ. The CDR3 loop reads CASSTSGTINTGELFF. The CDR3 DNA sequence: TGCGCCAGCAGCACCTCCGGGACTATAAACACCGGGGAGCTGTTTTTT.

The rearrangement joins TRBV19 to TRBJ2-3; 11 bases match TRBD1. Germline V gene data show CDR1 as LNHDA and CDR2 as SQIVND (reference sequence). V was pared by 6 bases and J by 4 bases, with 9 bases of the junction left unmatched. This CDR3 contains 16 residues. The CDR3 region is CASSPPPGQGADTQYF. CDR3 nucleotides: TGTGCCAGTAGCCCTCCACCGGGACAGGGGGCAGATACGCAGTATTTT.

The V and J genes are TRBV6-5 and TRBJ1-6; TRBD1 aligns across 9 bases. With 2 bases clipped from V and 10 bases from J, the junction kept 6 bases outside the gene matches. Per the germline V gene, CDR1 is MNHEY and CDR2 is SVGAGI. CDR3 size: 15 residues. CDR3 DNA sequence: TGTGCCAGCAGTTACGGACAGGGGATGTTATCACCCCTCCACTTT. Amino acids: CASSYGQGMLSPLHF.

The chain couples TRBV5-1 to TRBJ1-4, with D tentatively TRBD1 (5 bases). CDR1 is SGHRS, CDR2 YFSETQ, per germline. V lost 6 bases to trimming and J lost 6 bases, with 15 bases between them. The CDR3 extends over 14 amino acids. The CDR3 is CASTWGPVDEKLFF. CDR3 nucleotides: TGCGCCAGCACCTGGGGACCGGTAGATGAAAAACTGTTTTTT.

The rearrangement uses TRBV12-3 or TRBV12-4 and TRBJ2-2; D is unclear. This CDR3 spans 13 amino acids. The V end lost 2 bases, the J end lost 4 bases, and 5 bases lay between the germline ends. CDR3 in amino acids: CASSLQATGELFF. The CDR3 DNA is TGTGCCAGCAGTTTACAGGCCACCGGGGAGCTGTTTTTT.

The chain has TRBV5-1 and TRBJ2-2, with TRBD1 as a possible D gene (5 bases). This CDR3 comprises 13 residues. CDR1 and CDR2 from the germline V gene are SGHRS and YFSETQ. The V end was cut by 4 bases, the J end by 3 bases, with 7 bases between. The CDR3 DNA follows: TGCGCCAGCAGCCCGACAGACACCGGGGAGCTGTTTTTT. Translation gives CASSPTDTGELFF.

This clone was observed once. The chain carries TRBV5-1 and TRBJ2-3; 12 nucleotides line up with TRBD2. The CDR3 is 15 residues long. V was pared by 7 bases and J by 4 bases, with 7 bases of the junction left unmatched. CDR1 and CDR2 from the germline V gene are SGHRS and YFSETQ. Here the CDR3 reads CASSLAGGGPDTQYF. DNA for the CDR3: TGCGCCAGCTCACTAGCGGGGGGCGGCCCAGATACGCAGTATTTT.

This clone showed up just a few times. In DNA form, the CDR3 reads TGTGCCAGTAGTCCCCTGGACAGCGCCTACGAGCAGTACTTC. This encodes CASSPLDSAYEQYF. V usage is TRBV19 and J usage is TRBJ2-7, with D possibly TRBD1 on 6 matching bases. Deletions cut 5 bases from V and 2 bases from J, with 13 bases between. Looked up from germline, CDR1 is LNHDA and CDR2 is SQIVND (reference sequence). The CDR3 sequence is 14 residues long.

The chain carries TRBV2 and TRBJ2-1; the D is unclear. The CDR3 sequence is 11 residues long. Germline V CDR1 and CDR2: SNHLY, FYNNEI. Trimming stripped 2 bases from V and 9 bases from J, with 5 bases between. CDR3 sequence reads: CASSERSEQFF. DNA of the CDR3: TGTGCCAGCAGTGAACGGTCTGAGCAGTTCTTC.

DNA for the CDR3: TGTGCCACCAGCGCCCGTTCAAACACCGGGGAGCTGTTTTTT. It yields the protein CATSARSNTGELFF. The rearrangement joins TRBV24-1 to TRBJ2-2; D not resolved. The germline V and J ends were trimmed by 7 bases and 2 bases, with 10 bases remaining between them. Germline lookup yields CDR1 KGHDR and CDR2 SFDVKD. The CDR3 runs 14 residues.

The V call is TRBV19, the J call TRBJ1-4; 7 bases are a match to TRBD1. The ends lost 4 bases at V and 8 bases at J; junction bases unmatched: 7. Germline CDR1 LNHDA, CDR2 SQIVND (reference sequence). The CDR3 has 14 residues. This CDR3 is CASSTTGIGEKLFF. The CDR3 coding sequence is TGTGCCAGTAGTACGACAGGGATAGGAGAAAAACTGTTTTTT. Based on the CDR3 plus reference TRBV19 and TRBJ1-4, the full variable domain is DGGITQSPKYLFRKEGQNVTLSCEQNLNHDAMYWYRQDPGQGLRLIYYSQIVNDFQKGDIAEGYSVSREKKESFPLTVTSAQKNPTAFYLCASSTTGIGEKLFFGSGTQLSVL.

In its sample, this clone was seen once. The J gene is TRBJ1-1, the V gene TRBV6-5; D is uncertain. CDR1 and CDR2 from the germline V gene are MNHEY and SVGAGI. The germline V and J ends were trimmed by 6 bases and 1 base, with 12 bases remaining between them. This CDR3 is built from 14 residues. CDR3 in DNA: TGTGCCAGCAGATCCCCTAGGAAGAACACTGAAGCTTTCTTT. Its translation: CASRSPRKNTEAFF.

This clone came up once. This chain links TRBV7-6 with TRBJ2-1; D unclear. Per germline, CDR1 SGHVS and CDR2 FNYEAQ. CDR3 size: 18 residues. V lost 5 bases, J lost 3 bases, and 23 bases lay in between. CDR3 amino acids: CASSLELVPTTIYNEQFF. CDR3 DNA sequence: TGTGCCAGCAGCCTCGAATTAGTCCCTACTACAATCTACAATGAGCAGTTCTTC.

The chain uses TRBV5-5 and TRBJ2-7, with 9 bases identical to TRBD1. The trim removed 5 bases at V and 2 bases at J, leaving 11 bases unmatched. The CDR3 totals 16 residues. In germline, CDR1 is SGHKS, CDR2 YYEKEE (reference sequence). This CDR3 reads CASRSGGGQGTYEQYF. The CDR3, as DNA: TGTGCCAGCAGATCCGGTGGGGGACAGGGTACCTACGAGCAGTACTTC. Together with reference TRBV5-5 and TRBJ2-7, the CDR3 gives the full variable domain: DAGVTQSPTHLIKTRGQQVTLRCSPISGHKSVSWYQQVLGQGPQFIFQYYEKEERGRGNFPDRFSARQFPNYSSELNVNALLLGDSALYLCASRSGGGQGTYEQYFGPGTRLTVT.

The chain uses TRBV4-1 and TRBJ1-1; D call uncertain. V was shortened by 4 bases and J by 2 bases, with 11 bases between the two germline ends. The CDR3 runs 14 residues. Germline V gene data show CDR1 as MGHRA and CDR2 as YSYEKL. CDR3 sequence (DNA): TGCGCCAGCAGCCCACCTCCTCTCAACACTGAAGCTTTCTTT. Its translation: CASSPPPLNTEAFF.

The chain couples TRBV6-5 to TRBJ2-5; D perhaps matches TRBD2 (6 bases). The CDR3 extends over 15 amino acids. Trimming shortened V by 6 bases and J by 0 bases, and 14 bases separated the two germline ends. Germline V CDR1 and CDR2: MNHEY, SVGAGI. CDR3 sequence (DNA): TGTGCCAGCAGCCAGGGACTGCTGTACCAAGAGACCCAGTACTTC. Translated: CASSQGLLYQETQYF.

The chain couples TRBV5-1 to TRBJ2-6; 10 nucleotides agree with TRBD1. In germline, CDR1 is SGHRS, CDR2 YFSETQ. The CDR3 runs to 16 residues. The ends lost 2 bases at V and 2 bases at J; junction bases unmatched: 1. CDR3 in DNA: TGCGCCAGCAGCTTAGGACAGGGGGCTGGGGCCAACGTCCTGACTTTC. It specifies CASSLGQGAGANVLTF.

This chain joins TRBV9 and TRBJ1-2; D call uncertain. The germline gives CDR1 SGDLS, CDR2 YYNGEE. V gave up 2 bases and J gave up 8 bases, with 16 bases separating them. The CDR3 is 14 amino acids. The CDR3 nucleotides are TGTGCCAGCAGCGTGGGGATTCCGTCACTCGGCTACACCTTC. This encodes CASSVGIPSLGYTF.

The CDR3 region has the DNA TGTGCCAGTAGCATAAATTGGAGTGAGCAGTTCTTC. Its translation is CASSINWSEQFF. V gene TRBV19 combines with J gene TRBJ2-1, with unresolved D. The V gene lost 6 bases and the J gene lost 9 bases, with 12 bases spanning the gap. CDR3 length: 12 residues. From germline, CDR1 is LNHDA and CDR2 SQIVND (reference sequence).

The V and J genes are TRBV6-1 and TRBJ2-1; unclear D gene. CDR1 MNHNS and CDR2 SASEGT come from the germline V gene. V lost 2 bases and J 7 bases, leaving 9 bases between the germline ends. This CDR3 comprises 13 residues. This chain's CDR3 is CASSERLGNEQFF. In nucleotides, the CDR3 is TGTGCCAGCAGTGAAAGACTCGGTAATGAGCAGTTCTTC.

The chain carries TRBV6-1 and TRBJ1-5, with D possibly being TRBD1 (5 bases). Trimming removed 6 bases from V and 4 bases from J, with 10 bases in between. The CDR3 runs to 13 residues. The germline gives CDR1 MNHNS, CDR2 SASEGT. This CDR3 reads CASSTGGNQPQHF. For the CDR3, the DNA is TGTGCCAGCAGCACGGGGGGGAATCAGCCCCAGCATTTT.

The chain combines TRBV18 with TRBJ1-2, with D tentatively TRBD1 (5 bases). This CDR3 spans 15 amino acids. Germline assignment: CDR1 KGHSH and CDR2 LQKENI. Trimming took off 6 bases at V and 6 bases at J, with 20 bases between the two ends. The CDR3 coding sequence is TGTGCCAGCTCGCGCGGGGTTGAGGGACGTGATGGCTACACCTTC. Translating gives CASSRGVEGRDGYTF.

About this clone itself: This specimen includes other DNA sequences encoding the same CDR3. CDR3 coding DNA: TGCGCCAGCAGCCTCGGAGGGAACACTGAAGCTTTCTTT. Translated: CASSLGGNTEAFF. V gene TRBV5-1 combines with J gene TRBJ1-1; D not resolved. CDR3 length: 13 residues. V lost 4 bases to trimming and J lost 1 base, with 8 bases between them. The germline V gene has CDR1 SGHRS and CDR2 YFSETQ. Combining the CDR3 with reference TRBV5-1 and TRBJ1-1 gives the whole variable domain KAGVTQTPRYLIKTRGQQVTLSCSPISGHRSVSWYQQTPGQGLQFLFEYFSETQRNKGNFPGRFSGRQFSNSRSEMNVSTLELGDSALYLCASSLGGNTEAFFGQGTRLTVV.

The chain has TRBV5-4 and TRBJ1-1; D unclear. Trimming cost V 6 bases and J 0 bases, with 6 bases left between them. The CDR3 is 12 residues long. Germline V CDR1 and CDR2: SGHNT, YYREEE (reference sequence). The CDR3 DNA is TGTGCCAGCAATGGGCTGAACACTGAAGCTTTCTTT. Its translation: CASNGLNTEAFF.

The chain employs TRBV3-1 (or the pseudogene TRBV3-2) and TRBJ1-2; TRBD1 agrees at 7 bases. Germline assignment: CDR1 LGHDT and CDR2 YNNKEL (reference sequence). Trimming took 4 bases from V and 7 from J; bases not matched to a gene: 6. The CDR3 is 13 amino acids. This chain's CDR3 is CASSPPGGSGYTF. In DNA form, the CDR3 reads TGTGCCAGCAGCCCACCAGGGGGATCTGGCTACACCTTC.

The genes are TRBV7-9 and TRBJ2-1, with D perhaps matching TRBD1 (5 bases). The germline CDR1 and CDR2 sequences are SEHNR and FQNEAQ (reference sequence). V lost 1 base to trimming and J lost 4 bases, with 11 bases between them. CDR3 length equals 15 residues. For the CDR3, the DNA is TGTGCCAGCAGCTTAGAGGGGCTAGATTACAATGAGCAGTTCTTC. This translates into CASSLEGLDYNEQFF.

The CDR3 DNA is TGTGCCATCAGTGACGATACTAGCCCTGCAGGGGAGACCCAGTACTTC. Translation gives CAISDDTSPAGETQYF. The rearrangement uses TRBV10-3 and TRBJ2-5, with D possibly being TRBD2 (6 bases). The CDR3 totals 16 residues. Trimming took off 3 bases at V and 5 bases at J, with 19 bases between the two ends. CDR1 ENHRY and CDR2 SYGVKD come from the germline V gene.

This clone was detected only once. The CDR3 region is CASSQQSTGDYGYTF. CDR3 in DNA: TGTGCCAGCAGCCAACAGTCGACAGGGGACTATGGCTACACCTTC. This chain uses TRBV6-5 with TRBJ1-2, with TRBD1 identical over 8 bases. Germline CDR1 and CDR2: MNHEY and SVGAGI. The V segment lost 6 bases and the J segment 3 bases; nucleotides outside the gene matches: 9. The CDR3 contains 15 residues.

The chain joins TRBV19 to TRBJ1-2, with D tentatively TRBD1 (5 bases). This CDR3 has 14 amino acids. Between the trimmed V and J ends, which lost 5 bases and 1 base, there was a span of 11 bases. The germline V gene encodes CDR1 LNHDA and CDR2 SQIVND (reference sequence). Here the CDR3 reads CASSPWGYNYGYTF. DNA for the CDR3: TGTGCCAGTAGTCCCTGGGGGTATAACTATGGCTACACCTTC. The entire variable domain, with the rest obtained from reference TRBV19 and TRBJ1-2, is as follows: DGGITQSPKYLFRKEGQNVTLSCEQNLNHDAMYWYRQDPGQGLRLIYYSQIVNDFQKGDIAEGYSVSREKKESFPLTVTSAQKNPTAFYLCASSPWGYNYGYTFGSGTRLTVV.

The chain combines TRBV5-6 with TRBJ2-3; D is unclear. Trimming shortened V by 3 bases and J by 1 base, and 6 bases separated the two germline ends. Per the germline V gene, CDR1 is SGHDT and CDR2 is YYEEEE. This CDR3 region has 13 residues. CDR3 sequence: CASSSRRTDTQYF. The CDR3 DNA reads TGTGCCAGCAGCTCCCGGCGCACAGATACGCAGTATTTT.

The CDR3 DNA reads as TGTGCCAGCAGCTTAGTTCGGGGGAACACTGAAGCTTTCTTT. Its protein is CASSLVRGNTEAFF. The rearrangement links TRBV11-2 to TRBJ1-1, with D uncertain. The ends were cut back, 1 base at V and 1 base at J, with 7 bases in the middle. Germline V lookup: CDR1 SGHAT, CDR2 FQNNGV. There are 14 residues in the CDR3.

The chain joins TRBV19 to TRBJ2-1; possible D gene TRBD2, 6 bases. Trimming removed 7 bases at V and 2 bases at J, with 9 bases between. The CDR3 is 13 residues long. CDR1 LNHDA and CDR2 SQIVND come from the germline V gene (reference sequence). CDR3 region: CASMEGAYNEQFF. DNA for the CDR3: TGTGCCAGTATGGAGGGCGCCTACAATGAGCAGTTCTTC. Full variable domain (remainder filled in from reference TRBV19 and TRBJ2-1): DGGITQSPKYLFRKEGQNVTLSCEQNLNHDAMYWYRQDPGQGLRLIYYSQIVNDFQKGDIAEGYSVSREKKESFPLTVTSAQKNPTAFYLCASMEGAYNEQFFGPGTRLTVL.